The sequence of this T cell receptor beta chain was determined in a study of OX40 agonist ivuxolimab in advanced cancers. In the study overall: There were three patients with partial responses, one having hepatocellular carcinoma and two cutaneous melanoma. Study conclusions and caveats: Certain nonresponders likewise exhibited a low normalized T-cell clonal expansion. Clonal expansion by week 6 occurred in CD4+ and CD8+ blood T cells (at 0.1 to 3.0 mg/kg).

The CDR3 sequence is 14 residues long. The V end was cut by 3 bases, the J end by 0 bases, with 9 bases between. The germline CDR1 and CDR2 sequences are SGHRS and YFSETQ. Details on this clone: Its antigen is unidentified.

TCRdb's copy holds only in-frame clones and misses some; the assay was immunoSEQ multiplex PCR. This table has 60,000 to 70,000 clones, 86% appearing once. Sequencing used CD4+ or CD8+ T cells sorted from blood, obtained in a trial of the OX40 agonist ivuxolimab. The chain is built from TRBV5-1 and TRBJ1-1, with D possibly TRBD1 on 5 matching bases. This receptor was taken from an adult with an advanced solid tumor such as melanoma, head and neck, liver or kidney cancer. CDR3 in amino acids: CASSWQGVNTEAFF. DNA of the CDR3: TGCGCCAGCAGCTGGCAGGGCGTGAACACTGAAGCTTTCTTT. Combining the CDR3 with reference TRBV5-1 and TRBJ1-1 gives the whole variable domain KAGVTQTPRYLIKTRGQQVTLSCSPISGHRSVSWYQQTPGQGLQFLFEYFSETQRNKGNFPGRFSGRQFSNSRSEMNVSTLELGDSALYLCASSWQGVNTEAFFGQGTRLTVV.